These T cell receptor beta chains were read from a single sample in a study of blood T cell repertoires in COVID-19. Sequencing used immunoSEQ multiplex PCR; TCRdb keeps in-frame clones, though not all of them. The sample lists approximately 98,000 clones; around 80% were seen once. Sequencing used peripheral blood. The source is a man of 80 years or more with acute or convalescent COVID-19. The CDR3 runs from the conserved cysteine through the conserved F or W. Each record gives: CDR3 protein, CDR3 DNA, V gene, clone size, J gene, D gene. The D gene is left open where the match is weak. Expanded clones are given a class, and other clones once, few, many or no size at all.

CDR3: CASSLESAGKQPQHF
DNA: TGTGCCAGCAGCTTAGAGTCGGCAGGGAAGCAGCCCCAGCATTTT
V: TRBV7-9
size: -
J: TRBJ1-5
D: -

CDR3: CASLSSGVYHEQYF
DNA: TGTGCCAGCCTATCCTCGGGGGTCTACCACGAGCAGTACTTC
V: TRBV6-6
size: -
J: TRBJ2-7
D: -

CDR3: CASSPKERLAGELFF
DNA: TGTGCCAGCAGCCCAAAGGAGCGTTTAGCCGGGGAGCTGTTTTTT
V: TRBV7-9
size: few
J: TRBJ2-2
D: -

CDR3: CASSQRQVRFSPLHF
DNA: TGTGCCAGCAGCCAAAGACAGGTTCGATTTTCACCCCTCCACTTT
V: TRBV3-1/TRBV3-2
size: -
J: TRBJ1-6
D: -

CDR3: CASSPQGGGAYEQYF
DNA: TGTGCCAGCAGCCCCCAAGGCGGGGGCGCCTACGAGCAGTACTTC
V: TRBV7-2
size: -
J: TRBJ2-7
D: -

CDR3: CASSLGLADYTDTQYF
DNA: TGCGCCAGCAGCTTGGGACTAGCGGACTACACAGATACGCAGTATTTT
V: TRBV5-1
size: -
J: TRBJ2-3
D: TRBD2

CDR3: CASSLSGMTGELFF
DNA: TGTGCCAGCAGCTTAAGCGGGATGACCGGGGAGCTGTTTTTT
V: TRBV7-9
size: -
J: TRBJ2-2
D: TRBD2

CDR3: CATSRGGAHEQYF
DNA: TGTGCCACCAGCAGAGGGGGAGCCCACGAGCAGTACTTC
V: TRBV15
size: -
J: TRBJ2-7
D: -

CDR3: CASSLSEGAQHF
DNA: TGTGCCAGCAGTTTATCCGAGGGGGCCCAGCATTTT
V: TRBV28
size: -
J: TRBJ1-5
D: -

CDR3: CASTKGGSNEQFF
DNA: TGTGCCAGTACCAAAGGGGGTTCCAATGAGCAGTTCTTC
V: TRBV19
size: -
J: TRBJ2-1
D: -

CDR3: CASRGAGFSYEQYF
DNA: TGTGCCAGCAGGGGAGCGGGGTTCTCCTACGAGCAGTACTTC
V: TRBV6-5
size: -
J: TRBJ2-7
D: TRBD2

CDR3: CASSSGGVPTDTQYF
DNA: TGCGCCAGCAGCTCAGGGGGCGTCCCGACAGATACGCAGTATTTT
V: TRBV5-1
size: once
J: TRBJ2-3
D: TRBD1

CDR3: CASSRLRDRPFF
DNA: TGTGCCAGCAGTAGACTCCGGGACAGGCCGTTCTTT
V: TRBV6-2/TRBV6-3
size: -
J: TRBJ1-1
D: TRBD1

CDR3: CASSVLAPGDTQYF
DNA: TGCGCCAGCAGTGTGCTAGCCCCGGGGGATACGCAGTATTTT
V: TRBV10-1
size: -
J: TRBJ2-3
D: -

CDR3: CSVEGQGWDEQFF
DNA: TGCAGCGTTGAAGGACAGGGCTGGGATGAGCAGTTCTTC
V: TRBV29-1
size: -
J: TRBJ2-1
D: TRBD1

CDR3: CASSLNPSGRNEQYF
DNA: TGTGCCAGCAGCTTAAATCCCAGCGGGAGAAACGAGCAGTACTTC
V: TRBV7-2
size: -
J: TRBJ2-7
D: TRBD2